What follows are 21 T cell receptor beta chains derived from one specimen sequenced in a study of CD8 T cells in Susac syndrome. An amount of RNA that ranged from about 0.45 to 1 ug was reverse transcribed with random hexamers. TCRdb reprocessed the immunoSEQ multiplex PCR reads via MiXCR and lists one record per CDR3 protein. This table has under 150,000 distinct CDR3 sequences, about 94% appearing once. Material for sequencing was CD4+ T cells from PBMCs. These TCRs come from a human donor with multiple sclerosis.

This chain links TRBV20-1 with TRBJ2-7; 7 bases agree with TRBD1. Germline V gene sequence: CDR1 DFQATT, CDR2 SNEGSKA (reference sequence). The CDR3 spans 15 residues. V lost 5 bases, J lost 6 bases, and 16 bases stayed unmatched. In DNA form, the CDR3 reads TGCAGTGCTCACCGGGACAGTGACACTTCCCTCGAGCAGTACTTC. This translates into CSAHRDSDTSLEQYF.

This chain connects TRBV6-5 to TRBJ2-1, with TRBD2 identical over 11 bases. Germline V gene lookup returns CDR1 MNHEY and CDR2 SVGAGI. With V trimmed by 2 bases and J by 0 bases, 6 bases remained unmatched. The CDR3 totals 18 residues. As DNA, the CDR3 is TGTGCCAGCAGTTACACTAGCGGGGGTACTAGCTCCTACAATGAGCAGTTCTTC. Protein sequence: CASSYTSGGTSSYNEQFF.

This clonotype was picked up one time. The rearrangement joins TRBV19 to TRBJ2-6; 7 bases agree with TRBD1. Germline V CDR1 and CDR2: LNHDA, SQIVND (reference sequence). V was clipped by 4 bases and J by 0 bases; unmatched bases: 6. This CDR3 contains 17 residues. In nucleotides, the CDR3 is TGTGCCAGTAGTAATATTCCAGGGGGCTCTGGGGCCAACGTCCTGACTTTC. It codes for CASSNIPGGSGANVLTF.

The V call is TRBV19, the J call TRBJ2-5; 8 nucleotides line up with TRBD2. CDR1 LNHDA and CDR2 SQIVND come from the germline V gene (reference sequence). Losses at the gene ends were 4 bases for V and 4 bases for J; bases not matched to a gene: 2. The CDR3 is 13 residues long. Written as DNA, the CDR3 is TGTGCCAGTAGTACGCTAGCGGGAGAGACCCAGTACTTC. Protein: CASSTLAGETQYF.

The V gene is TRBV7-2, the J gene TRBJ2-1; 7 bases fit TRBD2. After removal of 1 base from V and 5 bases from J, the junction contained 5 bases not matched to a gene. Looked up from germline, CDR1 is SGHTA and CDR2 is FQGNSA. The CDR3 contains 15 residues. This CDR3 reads CASSLEGGIHNEQFF. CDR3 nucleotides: TGTGCCAGCAGCTTAGAGGGAGGGATCCACAATGAGCAGTTCTTC.

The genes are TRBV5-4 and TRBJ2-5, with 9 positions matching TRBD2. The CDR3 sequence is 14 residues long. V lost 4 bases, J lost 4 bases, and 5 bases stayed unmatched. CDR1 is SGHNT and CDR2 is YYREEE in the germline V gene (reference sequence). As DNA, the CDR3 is TGTGCCAGCAGCCGACCGGGACTAGCAGAGACCCAGTACTTC. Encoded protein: CASSRPGLAETQYF.

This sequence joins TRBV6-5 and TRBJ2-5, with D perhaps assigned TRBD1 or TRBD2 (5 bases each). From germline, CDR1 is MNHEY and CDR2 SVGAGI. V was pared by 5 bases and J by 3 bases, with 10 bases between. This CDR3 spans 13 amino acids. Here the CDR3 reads CASSRDAKETQYF. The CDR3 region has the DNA TGTGCCAGCAGTAGGGACGCAAAAGAGACCCAGTACTTC.

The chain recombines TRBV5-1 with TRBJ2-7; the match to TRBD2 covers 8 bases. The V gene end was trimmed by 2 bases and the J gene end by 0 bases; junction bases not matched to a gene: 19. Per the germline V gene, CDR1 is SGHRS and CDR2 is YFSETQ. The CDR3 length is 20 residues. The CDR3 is CASSFLSPLRTSMGSYEQYF. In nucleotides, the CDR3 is TGCGCCAGCAGCTTCTTATCCCCGCTCCGGACTAGCATGGGCTCCTACGAGCAGTACTTC.

The CDR3 region is CATSRSGPTDTQYF. CDR3 nucleotides: TGTGCCACCAGTAGGAGTGGGCCCACAGATACGCAGTATTTT. The chain couples TRBV24-1 to TRBJ2-3; D is uncertain. Trimming stripped 6 bases from V and 2 bases from J, with 11 bases between. This CDR3 comprises 14 residues. The germline V gene encodes CDR1 KGHDR and CDR2 SFDVKD.

DNA for the CDR3: TGTGCCAGCAGCCAGTTAGGTCAGCCCCAGCATTTT. Protein product: CASSQLGQPQHF. This chain uses TRBV14 with TRBJ1-5; D is unresolved. Deletions cut 3 bases from V and 6 bases from J, with 6 bases between. The CDR3 totals 12 residues. CDR1 and CDR2 (germline): SGHDN, FVKESK.

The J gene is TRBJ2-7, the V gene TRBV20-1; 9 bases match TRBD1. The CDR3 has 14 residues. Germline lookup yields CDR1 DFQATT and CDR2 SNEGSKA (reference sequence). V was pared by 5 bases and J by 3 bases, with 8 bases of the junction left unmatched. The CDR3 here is CSASGQGLFYEQYF. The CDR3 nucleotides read TGCAGTGCTTCCGGACAGGGGCTATTCTACGAGCAGTACTTC.

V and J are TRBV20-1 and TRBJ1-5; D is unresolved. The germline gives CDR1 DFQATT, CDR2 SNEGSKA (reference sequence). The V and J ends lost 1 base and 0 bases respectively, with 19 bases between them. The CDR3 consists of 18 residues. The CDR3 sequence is CSARVALREVYSNQPQHF. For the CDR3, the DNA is TGCAGTGCTAGAGTGGCGTTAAGGGAGGTTTATAGCAATCAGCCCCAGCATTTT.

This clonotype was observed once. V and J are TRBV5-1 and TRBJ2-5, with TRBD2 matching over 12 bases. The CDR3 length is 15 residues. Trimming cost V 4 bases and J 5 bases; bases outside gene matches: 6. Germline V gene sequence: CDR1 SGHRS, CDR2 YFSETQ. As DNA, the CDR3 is TGCGCCAGCAGCCCAGGACTAGCGGGATTGGAGACCCAGTACTTC. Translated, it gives CASSPGLAGLETQYF. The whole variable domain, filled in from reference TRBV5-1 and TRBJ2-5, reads KAGVTQTPRYLIKTRGQQVTLSCSPISGHRSVSWYQQTPGQGLQFLFEYFSETQRNKGNFPGRFSGRQFSNSRSEMNVSTLELGDSALYLCASSPGLAGLETQYFGPGTRLLVL.

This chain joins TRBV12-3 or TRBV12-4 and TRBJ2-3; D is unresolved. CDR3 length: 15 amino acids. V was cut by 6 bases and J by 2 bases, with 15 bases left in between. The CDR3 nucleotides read TGTGCCAGCAGCCCGCGGCCAGCTCACACAGATACGCAGTATTTT. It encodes CASSPRPAHTDTQYF.

The DNA of the CDR3 is TGTGCCAGTAGTACACCGGGACAGGGCCCCTACGAGCAGTACTTC. This gives the protein CASSTPGQGPYEQYF. The chain recombines TRBV19 with TRBJ2-7; 9 bases map to TRBD1. Trimming cost V 4 bases and J 2 bases; bases outside gene matches: 6. CDR1 is LNHDA, CDR2 SQIVND, per germline (reference sequence). The CDR3 is made up of 15 amino acids.

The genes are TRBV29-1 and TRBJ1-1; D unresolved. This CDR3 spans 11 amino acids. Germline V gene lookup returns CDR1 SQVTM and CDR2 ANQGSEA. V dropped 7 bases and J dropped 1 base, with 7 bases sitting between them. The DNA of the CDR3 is TGCAGCGCTGCAGGGAACACTGAAGCTTTCTTT. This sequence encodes CSAAGNTEAFF.

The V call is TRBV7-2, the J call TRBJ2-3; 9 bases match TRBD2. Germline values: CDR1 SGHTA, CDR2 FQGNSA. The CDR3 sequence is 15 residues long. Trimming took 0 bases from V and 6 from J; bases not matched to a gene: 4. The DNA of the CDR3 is TGTGCCAGCAGCTTAGCTGCGGGGGGGCTGGATACGCAGTATTTT. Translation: CASSLAAGGLDTQYF.

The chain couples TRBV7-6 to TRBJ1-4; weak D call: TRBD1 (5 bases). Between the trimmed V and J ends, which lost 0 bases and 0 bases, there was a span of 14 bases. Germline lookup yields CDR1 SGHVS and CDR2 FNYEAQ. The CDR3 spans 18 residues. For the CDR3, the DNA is TGTGCCAGCAGCTTAGCTGGGGGAGGCCATGCAACTAATGAAAAACTGTTTTTT. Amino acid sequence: CASSLAGGGHATNEKLFF.

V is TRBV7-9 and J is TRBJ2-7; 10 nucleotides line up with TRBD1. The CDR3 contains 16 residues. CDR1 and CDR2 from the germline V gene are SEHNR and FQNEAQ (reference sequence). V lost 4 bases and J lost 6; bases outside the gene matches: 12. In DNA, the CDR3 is TGTGCCAGCAGCTCCCCCTCGGGACAGGGGAGGGCCGAGCAGTACTTC. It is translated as CASSSPSGQGRAEQYF.

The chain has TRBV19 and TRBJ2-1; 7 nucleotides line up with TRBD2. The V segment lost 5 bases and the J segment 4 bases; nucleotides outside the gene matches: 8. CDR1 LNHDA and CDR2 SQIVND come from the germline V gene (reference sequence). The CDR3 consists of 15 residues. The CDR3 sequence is CASSDTGGSYNEQFF. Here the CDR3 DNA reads TGTGCCAGTAGTGACACGGGAGGTAGTTACAATGAGCAGTTCTTC.

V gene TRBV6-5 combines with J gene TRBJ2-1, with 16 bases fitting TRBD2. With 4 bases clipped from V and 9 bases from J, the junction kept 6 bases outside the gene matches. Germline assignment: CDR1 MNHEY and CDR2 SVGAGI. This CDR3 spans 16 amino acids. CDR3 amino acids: CASSSLGLAGGPEQFF. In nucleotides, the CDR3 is TGTGCCAGCAGTTCCCTGGGACTAGCGGGGGGGCCTGAGCAGTTCTTC.